Below, one TCR beta chain is given with its context. From the reads, TCRdb called clonotypes with MiXCR, one entry per CDR3 protein. The data show 300,000 or so distinct CDR3 sequences, with about a quarter seen just once and about 14% held by the top ten. The data derive from a study of T cell repertoires in cytomegalovirus infection. Study details: Indications of both CMV infection and matching HLA type were provided by public TCR beta signatures.

Germline V CDR1 and CDR2: SGHTA, FQGNSA. The V and J ends lost 2 bases and 8 bases, in that order; junction bases with no gene match: 5. The CDR3 contains 13 residues. Sequenced sample: PBMCs. The gene calls are TRBV7-2 and TRBJ1-1; 7 bases fit TRBD1. This TCR derives from a human donor in good health (CMV status not recorded). Some clones in this sample may be carry-over from other donors' samples. DNA of the CDR3: TGTGCCAGCAGCTTAACACAGGGGAGGGAAGCTTTCTTT. Protein product: CASSLTQGREAFF.